This T cell receptor beta chain was retrieved from a study of neurological immune-mediated disorders. Remarks on this clonotype: This could be a read error, since a much larger clone is one nucleotide away.

Germline loops: CDR1 SNHLY, CDR2 FYNNEI. This CDR3 has 14 amino acids. Indicated time point: longitudinal time-point 3. The method for making cDNA was 5'RACE, and it used 10-nucleotide random UMIs. Sequencing runs each generated in excess of 180 million TCR-beta sequences derived from 15-18 subjects. Via MiXCR, TCRdb re-called the 5' RACE reads, giving one row per CDR3 protein. The table includes more than 50,000 distinct CDR3 sequences, roughly 8% detected once. The chain links TRBV2 to TRBJ2-2, with a tentative D call TRBD2 (6 bases). This clonotype was sampled from a woman between 35 and 50 years old in good health. The source material was PBMCs. CDR3 nucleotide sequence: TGTGCCAGCACCAGGGATTCGAACACCGGGGGGCTGTTTTTT. Its translation is CASTRDSNTGGLFF.